One and the same sample provided the 27 T cell receptor beta chains below, sequenced in a study of shared clonotypes between healthy human individuals (dated by TCRdb to about 2020). Libraries were built with the immunoSEQ multiplex PCR assay. TCRdb retrieved this table from immuneACCESS and kept in-frame rearrangements only. Not all clones are present; in checked studies, unresolved V genes account for under half, and no reason is known for the remainder. Here the sample has about 680,000 clones; around 92% occur a single time. The ten largest clones capture 24% of the sample. CD8 naive samples consisted of CD45RO-negative cells that were positively selected for CCR7, yielding a CD45RA+CCR7+ population without TemRA cells. The specimen sequenced was naive CD8+ T cells sorted from blood. In the paper's terms, the cell subset or site label means: CD45RA+CCR7+. The source is a man under 40 in good health.

V and J are TRBV9 and TRBJ2-3; D ambiguous. Germline CDR1 and CDR2: SGDLS and YYNGEE. Trimming left V 0 bases short and J 0 bases short, with 11 bases between. The CDR3 spans 16 residues. In DNA form, the CDR3 reads TGTGCCAGCAGCGTAGTGGGTAGCCTTAGCACAGATACGCAGTATTTT. Amino acid sequence: CASSVVGSLSTDTQYF. The entire variable domain, with the rest obtained from reference TRBV9 and TRBJ2-3, is as follows: DSGVTQTPKHLITATGQRVTLRCSPRSGDLSVYWYQQSLDQGLQFLIQYYNGEERAKGNILERFSAQQFPDLHSELNLSSLELGDSALYFCASSVVGSLSTDTQYFGPGTRLTVL.

The CDR3 sequence is CASSWTGSTGELFF. CDR3 in DNA: TGTGCCAGCAGTTGGACAGGGAGCACCGGGGAGCTGTTTTTT. V usage is TRBV27 and J usage is TRBJ2-2; TRBD1 matches 8 bases. Trimming at V came to 4 bases and at J to 4 bases, leaving 2 bases not matched to a gene. The germline V gene encodes CDR1 MNHEY and CDR2 SMNVEV (reference sequence). There are 14 residues in the CDR3.

This chain connects TRBV6-5 to TRBJ2-7; D unclear. In germline, CDR1 is MNHEY, CDR2 SVGAGI. The CDR3 extends over 13 amino acids. V lost 2 bases and J lost 1, with 6 bases in between. CDR3 loop: CASSYGLSYEQYF. Written as DNA, the CDR3 is TGTGCCAGCAGTTACGGGCTGTCCTACGAGCAGTACTTC.

The gene calls are TRBV28 and TRBJ2-2; D possibly matches TRBD1 or TRBD2 (5 bases each). The CDR3 has 16 amino acids. Trimming took off 6 bases at V and 2 bases at J, with 16 bases between the two ends. Germline CDR1 MDHEN, CDR2 SYDVKM. CDR3 in amino acids: CASRLRDDKNTGELFF. CDR3 bases: TGTGCCAGCAGGCTGAGGGACGATAAAAACACCGGGGAGCTGTTTTTT.

Of note for this clone: Different DNA sequences within this sample yield the same CDR3. The chain carries TRBV27 and TRBJ2-7; D is ambiguous. Germline CDR1 and CDR2: MNHEY and SMNVEV (reference sequence). The CDR3 consists of 14 residues. V lost 0 bases to trimming and J lost 3 bases, with 9 bases between them. The CDR3 nucleotides are TGTGCCAGCAGTTTATCCGGGCCGCACTACGAGCAGTACTTC. Its translation: CASSLSGPHYEQYF.

The chain carries TRBV29-1 and TRBJ2-1; TRBD1 is a possible D gene (6 bases). Per the germline V gene, CDR1 is SQVTM and CDR2 is ANQGSEA. The CDR3 totals 14 residues. V was trimmed by 1 base and J by 5 bases, leaving 12 bases between them. The CDR3 region is CSVEGPGADNEQFF. CDR3 in DNA: TGCAGCGTTGAAGGCCCAGGGGCAGACAATGAGCAGTTCTTC.

On this clone itself: Germline and junction disagree at one end, which may indicate a read error. J is TRBJ1-1 and V is TRBV4-3; 7 nucleotides line up with TRBD1. Germline V gene data show CDR1 as LGHNA and CDR2 as YSLEER. The CDR3 is 15 residues long. CDR3 sequence (DNA): TGCGCCAGCAGTCAAGTAGGACAGGTGAACACTGAAGCTTTCTTT. Its translation: CASSQVGQVNTEAFF.

V gene TRBV5-4 combines with J gene TRBJ1-4; D call uncertain. Per the germline V gene, CDR1 is SGHNT and CDR2 is YYREEE (reference sequence). This CDR3 has 16 residues. V lost 0 bases and J 8 bases, leaving 17 bases between the germline ends. Written as DNA, the CDR3 is TGTGCCAGCAGCTTGGGTGGTGTAATCTTTGGGGAAAAACTGTTTTTT. Translating it yields CASSLGGVIFGEKLFF.

The chain has TRBV28 and TRBJ2-6, with D unresolved. Trimming took 6 bases from V and 0 from J, leaving 9 bases between them. The germline gives CDR1 MDHEN, CDR2 SYDVKM. This CDR3 is built from 15 residues. The CDR3 nucleotides read TGTGCCAGCAGACAAATTTCCTCTGGGGCCAACGTCCTGACTTTC. This gives the protein CASRQISSGANVLTF.

In this sample, this clone turned up once. This chain links TRBV15 with TRBJ2-5; 7 nucleotides align to TRBD2. This CDR3 has 15 residues. Trimming cost V 0 bases and J 2 bases; bases outside gene matches: 3. CDR1 and CDR2 (germline): LNHNV, YYDKDF (reference sequence). In DNA, the CDR3 is TGTGCCACCAGCAGAGACGGACTAGTACAAGAGACCCAGTACTTC. This gives the protein CATSRDGLVQETQYF.

The chain is built from TRBV5-1 and TRBJ2-1; no definite D call. The CDR3 has 13 amino acids. V lost 0 bases and J 7 bases, leaving 8 bases between the germline ends. Germline V gene lookup returns CDR1 SGHRS and CDR2 YFSETQ. DNA for the CDR3: TGCGCCAGCAGCTTGGCGTATGGGAATGAGCAGTTCTTC. Translating it yields CASSLAYGNEQFF.

To note about this clone: This CDR3 is also generated by other DNA sequences in the sample. The chain is built from TRBV4-3 and TRBJ2-1; D call uncertain. The CDR3 sequence is 13 residues long. Germline V lookup: CDR1 LGHNA, CDR2 YSLEER. The germline V and J ends were trimmed by 1 base and 4 bases, with 5 bases remaining between them. Here the CDR3 DNA reads TGCGCCAGCAGCCAAGGAGTGTACAATGAGCAGTTCTTC. Translation: CASSQGVYNEQFF.

The genes are TRBV9 and TRBJ1-1; weak D call: TRBD1 (5 bases). V was cut by 3 bases and J by 0 bases, with 15 bases left in between. CDR3 length equals 16 residues. Germline CDR1 is SGDLS and CDR2 is YYNGEE. Here the CDR3 DNA reads TGTGCCAGCAGCGCGGAAGGGACGGACATGAACACTGAAGCTTTCTTT. Translation: CASSAEGTDMNTEAFF.

The V call is TRBV13, the J call TRBJ2-3; D is undetermined. Trimming took 5 bases from V and 9 from J, leaving 9 bases between them. Germline V lookup: CDR1 PRHDT, CDR2 FYEKMQ (reference sequence). The CDR3 runs to 11 residues. Here the CDR3 reads CASSPTQTQYF. In DNA form, the CDR3 reads TGTGCCAGCAGCCCCACCCAGACGCAGTATTTT.

The chain has TRBV27 and TRBJ2-3; 10 nucleotides line up with TRBD2. V was pared by 5 bases and J by 1 base, with 9 bases of the junction left unmatched. The length of the CDR3 is 17 residues. From germline, CDR1 is MNHEY and CDR2 SMNVEV (reference sequence). CDR3 DNA: TGTGCCAGCAGTCCTCTGACTAGCGGGTATGGCACAGATACGCAGTATTTT. Its protein product is CASSPLTSGYGTDTQYF.

The chain recombines TRBV6-4 with TRBJ2-1, with D possibly TRBD1 on 5 matching bases. Trimming took 2 bases from V and 7 from J, leaving 15 bases between them. The CDR3 is 15 residues long. The V gene's germline CDR1 is MRHNA and CDR2 SNTAGT. The CDR3 DNA follows: TGTGCCAGCAGTGACGTCGGGTCAGGGCATAATGAGCAGTTCTTC. This sequence encodes CASSDVGSGHNEQFF.

This chain uses TRBV5-1 with TRBJ1-5, with D possibly being TRBD1 (5 bases). This CDR3 region has 15 residues. V gave up 0 bases and J gave up 4 bases, with 11 bases separating them. Germline V gives CDR1 SGHRS, CDR2 YFSETQ. The CDR3 loop reads CASSLEGARNQPQHF. CDR3 nucleotides: TGCGCCAGCAGCTTGGAAGGGGCGAGGAATCAGCCCCAGCATTTT. The full variable domain, rest sourced from reference TRBV5-1 and TRBJ1-5, is KAGVTQTPRYLIKTRGQQVTLSCSPISGHRSVSWYQQTPGQGLQFLFEYFSETQRNKGNFPGRFSGRQFSNSRSEMNVSTLELGDSALYLCASSLEGARNQPQHFGDGTRLSIL.

The chain is built from TRBV7-9 and TRBJ1-1, with D unclear. This CDR3 has 13 amino acids. Germline values: CDR1 SEHNR, CDR2 FQNEAQ (reference sequence). The V gene lost 1 base and the J gene lost 7 bases, with 10 bases spanning the gap. The CDR3 sequence is CASSLVNSGEAFF. In DNA, the CDR3 is TGTGCCAGCAGCTTAGTTAACTCAGGTGAAGCTTTCTTT. Full variable domain (missing parts from reference TRBV7-9 and TRBJ1-1): DTGVSQNPRHKITKRGQNVTFRCDPISEHNRLYWYRQTLGQGPEFLTYFQNEAQLEKSRLLSDRFSAERPKGSFSTLEIQRTEQGDSAMYLCASSLVNSGEAFFGQGTRLTVV.

The gene calls are TRBV11-2 and TRBJ2-7, with 10 bases matching TRBD2. V dropped 3 bases and J dropped 3; count of bases not matched to a gene: 11. Germline CDR1 and CDR2: SGHAT and FQNNGV. CDR3 length equals 17 residues. The CDR3 sequence is CASSFLAGDTMGYEQYF. The CDR3 nucleotides are TGTGCCAGCAGCTTTCTAGCGGGGGATACCATGGGCTACGAGCAGTACTTC.

The V and J genes are TRBV29-1 and TRBJ2-7, with D hard to call. This CDR3 spans 13 amino acids. Per the germline V gene, CDR1 is SQVTM and CDR2 is ANQGSEA. V gave up 3 bases and J gave up 1 base, with 10 bases separating them. The CDR3 DNA is TGCAGCGTTGACTTTGGTGAGTCCTACGAGCAGTACTTC. Translation gives CSVDFGESYEQYF.

This clone has just a few counts. This chain links TRBV25-1 with TRBJ2-2; TRBD2 matches 10 bases. V lost 2 bases and J lost 5; bases outside the gene matches: 11. Germline V gene lookup returns CDR1 MGHDK and CDR2 SYGVNS. The CDR3 is made up of 18 amino acids. The CDR3 region has the DNA TGTGCCAGCAGTGAACTGGGGCTAGCGGGAGATCGAACCGGGGAGCTGTTTTTT. It encodes CASSELGLAGDRTGELFF.

The J gene is TRBJ2-7, the V gene TRBV5-4, with 7 bases lining up with TRBD2. V dropped 4 bases and J dropped 3; count of bases not matched to a gene: 10. Germline CDR1 SGHNT, CDR2 YYREEE (reference sequence). This CDR3 region has 15 residues. The CDR3 bases are TGTGCCAGCAGCCCTTTTGGCGGGACTAACTACGAGCAGTACTTC. Amino acid sequence: CASSPFGGTNYEQYF.

The rearrangement links TRBV7-9 to TRBJ2-5; the D gene is possibly TRBD2 (6 bases). Trimming cost V 8 bases and J 0 bases, with 10 bases left between them. This CDR3 is built from 13 residues. Germline V lookup: CDR1 SEHNR, CDR2 FQNEAQ (reference sequence). The CDR3 loop reads CASWRADQETQYF. CDR3 nucleotide sequence: TGTGCCAGCTGGAGGGCGGACCAAGAGACCCAGTACTTC.

Comments on this clone: This specimen includes other DNA sequences encoding the same CDR3. The V gene is TRBV27, the J gene TRBJ2-7; 13 positions match TRBD2. The CDR3 is 15 residues long. J was trimmed by 4 bases and V by 4 bases; bases with no gene match: 4. Germline V gives CDR1 MNHEY, CDR2 SMNVEV (reference sequence). Here the CDR3 DNA reads TGTGCCAGCAGTTCTGGGACTAGCGGGATATACGAGCAGTACTTC. This gives the protein CASSSGTSGIYEQYF.

The CDR3 here is CASSVRSEEDVLTF. The DNA for the CDR3 is TGTGCCAGCAGCGTAAGGTCGGAGGAGGACGTCCTGACTTTC. This sequence joins TRBV9 and TRBJ2-6; possible D gene TRBD2, 5 bases. The germline V and J ends were trimmed by 1 base and 11 bases, with 13 bases remaining between them. The germline CDR1 and CDR2 sequences are SGDLS and YYNGEE. The CDR3 covers 14 residues.

This chain's CDR3 is CASSSKRQGTVLQETQYF. CDR3 coding DNA: TGTGCCAGCAGCTCCAAGAGACAGGGAACTGTCCTCCAAGAGACCCAGTACTTC. The chain joins TRBV7-2 to TRBJ2-5; TRBD1 aligns across 7 bases. CDR1 SGHTA and CDR2 FQGNSA come from the germline V gene. With V trimmed by 4 bases and J by 1 base, 15 bases remained unmatched. CDR3 length equals 18 residues.

The sample holds one count of this clone. J is TRBJ2-1 and V is TRBV10-1; no reliable D call. Germline V gene lookup returns CDR1 WNHNN and CDR2 SYGVQD (reference sequence). With 3 bases removed from V and 8 bases from J, the gap between germline ends came to 14 bases. This CDR3 has 14 residues. The CDR3 DNA follows: TGCGCCAGCAGTGAAGAAGGCTCCTGGGATGAGCAGTTCTTC. This translates into CASSEEGSWDEQFF.